This T cell receptor (beta chain) was observed in a study of identical twins. cDNA molecules carried unique molecular identifiers, and template switching added a universal primer site. TCRdb redid the calling of the 5' RACE reads with MiXCR, one entry per CDR3 protein. The repertoire holds around 670,000 distinct CDR3 sequences, with roughly 6% as singletons. Turning to this clonotype: The antigen is not known.

In germline, CDR1 is ENHRY, CDR2 SYGVKD. The CDR3 length is 17 residues. With 6 bases clipped from V and 0 bases from J, the junction kept 5 bases outside the gene matches. Among all donors, each was a healthy Caucasian. General study points: These conclusions were based on statistical analysis (cross-sectional, not following the same donors). Twins' surplus sharing was weaker for beta out-of-frame sequences.

The sample comprised naive T cells sorted from blood. The origin of this receptor is a man aged 18-30 years in good health. The rearrangement links TRBV10-3 to TRBJ2-4; 13 bases are shared with TRBD2. As DNA, the CDR3 is TGTGCCATCAGAGCCGGGACTAGCGGGGAAGCCAAAAACATTCAGTACTTC. Protein product: CAIRAGTSGEAKNIQYF.